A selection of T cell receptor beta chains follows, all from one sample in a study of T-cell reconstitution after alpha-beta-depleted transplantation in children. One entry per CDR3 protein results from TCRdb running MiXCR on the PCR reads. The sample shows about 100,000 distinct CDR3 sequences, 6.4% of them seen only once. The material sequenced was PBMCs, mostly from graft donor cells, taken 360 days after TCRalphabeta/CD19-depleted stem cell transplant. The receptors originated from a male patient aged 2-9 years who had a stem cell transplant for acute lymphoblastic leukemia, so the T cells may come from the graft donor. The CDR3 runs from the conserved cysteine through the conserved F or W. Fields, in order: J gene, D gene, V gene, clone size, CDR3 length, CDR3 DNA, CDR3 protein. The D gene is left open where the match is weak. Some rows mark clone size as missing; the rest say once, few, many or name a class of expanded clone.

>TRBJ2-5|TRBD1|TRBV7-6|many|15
TGTGCCAGCAGCTTAGAGACAGGGGTAGGAGAGACCCAGTACTTC
CASSLETGVGETQYF
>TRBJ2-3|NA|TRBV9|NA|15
TGTGCCAGCAGCGTAGGGCGCAGGGCAGGAGATACGCAGTATTTT
CASSVGRRAGDTQYF
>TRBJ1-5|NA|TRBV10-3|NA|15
TGTGCCATCAGTGAGAATCCCGGGGGCACCCAGCCCCAGCATTTT
CAISENPGGTQPQHF
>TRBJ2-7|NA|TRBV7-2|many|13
TGTGCCAGCAGCCCCTCGGGGCAGAACGAGCAGTACTTC
CASSPSGQNEQYF
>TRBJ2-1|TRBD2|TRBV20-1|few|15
TGCAGTGCTCCTTCGCAGCGGGGGTCCCGACATGAGCAGTTCTTC
CSAPSQRGSRHEQFF
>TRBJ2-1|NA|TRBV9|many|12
TGTGCCAGCAGCGTTCCCTACAATGAGCAGTTCTTC
CASSVPYNEQFF
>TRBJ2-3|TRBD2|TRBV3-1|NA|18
TGTGCCATCTGTTCCGAGACTAGCGGGAGGGCTTTCACAGATACGCAGTATTTT
CAICSETSGRAFTDTQYF
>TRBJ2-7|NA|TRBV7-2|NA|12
TGTGCCAGCAGTAAGGCGCACTACGAGCAGTACTTC
CASSKAHYEQYF
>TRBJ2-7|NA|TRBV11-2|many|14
TGTGCCAGCAGCTCAGGGTGGAAGCCCTACGAGCAGTACTTC
CASSSGWKPYEQYF
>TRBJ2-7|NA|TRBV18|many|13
TGTGCCAGCTCACCCCGACAGGATTACGAGCAGTACTTC
CASSPRQDYEQYF
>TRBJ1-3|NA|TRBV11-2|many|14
TGTGCCAGCGGAGACAGGAGCTCTGGAAACACCATATATTTT
CASGDRSSGNTIYF
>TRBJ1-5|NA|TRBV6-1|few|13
TGTGCCAGCACTAGTCGGGGGTATCAGCCCCAGCATTTT
CASTSRGYQPQHF
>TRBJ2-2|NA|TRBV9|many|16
TGTGCCAGCAGCGTAGGGGTGGAGATGAACACCGGGGAGCTGTTTTTT
CASSVGVEMNTGELFF
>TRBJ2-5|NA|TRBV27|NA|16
TGTGCCAGCAGTGCTTCCAGCCCGGGCCGCTCGGAGACCCAGTACTTC
CASSASSPGRSETQYF
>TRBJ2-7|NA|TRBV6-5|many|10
TGTGCCAGTGTTGGGGCCGAGCAGTACTTC
CASVGAEQYF
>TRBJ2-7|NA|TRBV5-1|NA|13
TGCGCCAGCATCGGGCCCCCGACGTTCGAGCAGTACTTC
CASIGPPTFEQYF
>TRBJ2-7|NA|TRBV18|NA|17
TGTGCCAGCTCACCACCGATGCAGCCGGCCACCCGCTACGAGCAGTACTTC
CASSPPMQPATRYEQYF
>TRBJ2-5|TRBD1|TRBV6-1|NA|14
TGTGCCAGCAGCCCCGGGACAGCCGAAGAGACCCAGTACTTC
CASSPGTAEETQYF
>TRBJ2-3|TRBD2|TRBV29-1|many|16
TGCAGCGTTGCGGCGGGAGGGCCCCCTTCCACAGATACGCAGTATTTT
CSVAAGGPPSTDTQYF
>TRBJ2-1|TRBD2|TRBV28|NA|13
TGTGCCAGCAGTCCAGGGACTAGCATGACGCAGTTCTTC
CASSPGTSMTQFF
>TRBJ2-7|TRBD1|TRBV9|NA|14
TGTGCCAGCAGTTACCGGGACAGGGGGTACGAGCAGTACTTC
CASSYRDRGYEQYF
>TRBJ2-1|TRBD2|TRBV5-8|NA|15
TGTGCCAGCACCCCAGGGACTAGCGATTACAATGAGCAGTTCTTC
CASTPGTSDYNEQFF
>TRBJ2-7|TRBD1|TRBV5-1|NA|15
TGCGCCAGCAGCTTGGGACAGGGTGTATTCTACGAGCAGTACTTC
CASSLGQGVFYEQYF
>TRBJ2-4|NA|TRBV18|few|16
TGTGCCAGCTCACCAGCCCTAGGGAAGACCAAAAACATTCAGTACTTC
CASSPALGKTKNIQYF
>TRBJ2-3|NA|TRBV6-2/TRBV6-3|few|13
TGTGCCAGCTATCTCGGGAGAGGAGATACGCAGTATTTT
CASYLGRGDTQYF
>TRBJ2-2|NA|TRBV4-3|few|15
TGCGCCAGCAGCCAGGACACACAAAACACCGGGGAGCTGTTTTTT
CASSQDTQNTGELFF
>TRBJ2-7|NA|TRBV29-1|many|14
TGCAGCGTTGCCGGGACTTCCAACGGCTACGAGCAGTACTTC
CSVAGTSNGYEQYF
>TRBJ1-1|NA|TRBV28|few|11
TGTGCCAGCAGTTTCGGCCTTGAAGCTTTCTTT
CASSFGLEAFF
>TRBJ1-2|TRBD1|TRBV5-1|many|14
TGCGCCAGCAGCCGACAGGGGTACAACTATGGCTACACCTTC
CASSRQGYNYGYTF
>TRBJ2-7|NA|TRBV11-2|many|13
TGTGCCAGCAGCTCAGGGGGGTCCTACGAGCAGTACTTC
CASSSGGSYEQYF
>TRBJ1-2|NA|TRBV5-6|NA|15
TGTGCCAGCAGCTGGGAGGGCAGGTTGAGATATGGCTACACCTTC
CASSWEGRLRYGYTF
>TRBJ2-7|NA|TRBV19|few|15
TGTGCCAGTGGAACTTCTACTGGCGCGGTCTACGAGCAGTACTTC
CASGTSTGAVYEQYF
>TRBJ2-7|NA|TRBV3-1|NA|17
TGTGCCAGCAGCCAAGATAAGTCGCCGCGGACCTGGGGCGAGCAGTACTTC
CASSQDKSPRTWGEQYF
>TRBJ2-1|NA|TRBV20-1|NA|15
TGCTGTGCTAGAGATCGGAGGACATATTACAATGAGCAGTTCTTC
CCARDRRTYYNEQFF
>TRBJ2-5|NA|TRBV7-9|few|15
TGTGCCAGCAGCTATCGCGGGAGACAGGAAGAGACCCAGTACTTC
CASSYRGRQEETQYF
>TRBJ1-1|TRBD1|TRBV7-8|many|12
TGTGCCAGCAGCCGAGGGGGCCCTGAAGCTTTCTTT
CASSRGGPEAFF
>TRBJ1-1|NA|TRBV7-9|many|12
TGTGCCAGCAGCCCGGTGGGGACTGAAGCTTTCTTT
CASSPVGTEAFF
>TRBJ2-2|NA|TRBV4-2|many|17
TGTGCCAGCAGCCTTACCTGGGGGGGGCAGTACACCGGGGAGCTGTTTTTT
CASSLTWGGQYTGELFF
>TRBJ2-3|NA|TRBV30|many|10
TGTGCCTCTTGGACAGATACGCAGTATTTT
CASWTDTQYF
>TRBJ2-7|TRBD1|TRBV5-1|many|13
TGCGCCAGCAGAGGACAGGGGCTATTCGAGCAGTACTTC
CASRGQGLFEQYF
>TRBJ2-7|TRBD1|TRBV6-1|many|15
TGTGCCAGCAGCAGAGGGACAGGGGGGATTTACGAGCAGTACTTC
CASSRGTGGIYEQYF
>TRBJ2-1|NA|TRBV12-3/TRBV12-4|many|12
TGTGCCAGCAGTATGAGCGGGAATGAGCAGTTCTTC
CASSMSGNEQFF
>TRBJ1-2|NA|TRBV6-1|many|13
TGTGCCAGCAGTCGCCCTTGGGACTATGGCTACACCTTC
CASSRPWDYGYTF
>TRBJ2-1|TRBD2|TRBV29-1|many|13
TGCAGCGTAGCACCGGGACTAGTCTATGAGCAGTTCTTC
CSVAPGLVYEQFF
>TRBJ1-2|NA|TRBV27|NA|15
TGTGCCAGCAGTTTGGGGGGAGTACAAGGCTATGGCTACACCTTC
CASSLGGVQGYGYTF
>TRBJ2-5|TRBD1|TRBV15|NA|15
TGTGCCACCAGCAGAGATTTAGGGACAGGGCGCCTAAAGTACTTC
CATSRDLGTGRLKYF
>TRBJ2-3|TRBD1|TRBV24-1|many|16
TGTGCCACCAGTGCGGGCGAGGGGGCGTTCGCAGATACGCAGTATTTT
CATSAGEGAFADTQYF
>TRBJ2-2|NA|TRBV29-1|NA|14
TGCAGCGGCTACGGGACACTCAACACCGGGGAGCTGTTTTTT
CSGYGTLNTGELFF
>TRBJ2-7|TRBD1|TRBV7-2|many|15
TGTGCCAGCAGCTCCGGGACAGGGCCTCGCTACGAGCAGTACTTC
CASSSGTGPRYEQYF
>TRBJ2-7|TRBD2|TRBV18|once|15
TGTGCCAGCTCAAGCCCTGGGCGGGGGGGCTACGAGCAGTACTTC
CASSSPGRGGYEQYF
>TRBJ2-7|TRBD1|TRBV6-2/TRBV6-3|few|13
TGTGCCAGCAGCCGGGACAGTCTGGGGGAGCAGTACTTC
CASSRDSLGEQYF
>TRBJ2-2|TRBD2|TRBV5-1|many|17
TGCGCCAGCAGCTTGGAACTAGCGGGAGGGCGAGCCGGGGAGCTGTTTTTT
CASSLELAGGRAGELFF
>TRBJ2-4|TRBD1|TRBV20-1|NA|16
TGCAGTGCTAGAGATGTACAGACAGGGACCAAAAACATTCAGTACTTC
CSARDVQTGTKNIQYF
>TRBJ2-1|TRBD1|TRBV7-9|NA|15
TGTGCCAGCAGCCTGGGACAGGGAAAGTTCAATGAGCAGTTCTTC
CASSLGQGKFNEQFF
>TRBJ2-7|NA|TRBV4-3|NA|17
TGCGCCAGCAGCCAAAGGCCGGTAACGGGACCGAACTACGAGCAGTACTTC
CASSQRPVTGPNYEQYF
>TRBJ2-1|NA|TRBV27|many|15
TGTGCCAGCAGTTTCCGGACCAAAGTGGTCCATGAGCAGTTCTTC
CASSFRTKVVHEQFF
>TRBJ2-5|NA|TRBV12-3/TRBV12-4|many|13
TGTGCCAGCAGTTCCGCAGTCCAAGAGACCCAGTACTTC
CASSSAVQETQYF
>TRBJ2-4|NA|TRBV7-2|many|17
TGTGCCAGCAGCTTAAGGTCCTCGTTCCTAGCCAAAAACATTCAGTACTTC
CASSLRSSFLAKNIQYF
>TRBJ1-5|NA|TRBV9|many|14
TGTGCCAGCAGCCCCAGGGTTCTTGATCAGCCCCAGCATTTT
CASSPRVLDQPQHF